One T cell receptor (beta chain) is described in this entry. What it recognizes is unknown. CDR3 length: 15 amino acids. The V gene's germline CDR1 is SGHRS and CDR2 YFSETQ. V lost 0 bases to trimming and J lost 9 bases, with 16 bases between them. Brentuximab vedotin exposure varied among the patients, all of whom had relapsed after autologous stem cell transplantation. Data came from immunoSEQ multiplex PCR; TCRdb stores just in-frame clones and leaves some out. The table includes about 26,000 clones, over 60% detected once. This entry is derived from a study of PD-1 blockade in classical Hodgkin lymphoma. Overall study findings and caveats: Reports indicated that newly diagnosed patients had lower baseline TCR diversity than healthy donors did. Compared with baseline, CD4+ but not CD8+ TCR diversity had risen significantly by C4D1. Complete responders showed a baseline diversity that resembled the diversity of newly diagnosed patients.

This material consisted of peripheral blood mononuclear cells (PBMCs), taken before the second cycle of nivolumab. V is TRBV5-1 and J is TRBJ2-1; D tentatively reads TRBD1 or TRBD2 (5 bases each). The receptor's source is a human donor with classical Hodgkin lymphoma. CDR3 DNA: TGCGCCAGCAGCTTGGGGGACCGTAGTATCGGTGAGCAGTTCTTC. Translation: CASSLGDRSIGEQFF.